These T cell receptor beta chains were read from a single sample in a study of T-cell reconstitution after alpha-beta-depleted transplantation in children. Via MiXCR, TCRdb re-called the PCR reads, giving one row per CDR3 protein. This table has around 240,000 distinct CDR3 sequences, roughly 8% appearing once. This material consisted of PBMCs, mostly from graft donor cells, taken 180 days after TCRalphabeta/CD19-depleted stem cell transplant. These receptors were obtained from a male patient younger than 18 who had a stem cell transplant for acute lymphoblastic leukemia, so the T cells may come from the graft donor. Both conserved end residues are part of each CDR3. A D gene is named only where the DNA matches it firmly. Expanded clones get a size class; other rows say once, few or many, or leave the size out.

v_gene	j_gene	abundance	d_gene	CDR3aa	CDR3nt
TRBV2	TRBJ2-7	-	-	CASRGRGITYEQYF	TGTGCCAGCAGGGGGAGGGGGATCACCTACGAGCAGTACTTC
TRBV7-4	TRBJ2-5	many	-	CASSLYQGRGQETQYF	TGTGCCAGCAGCTTATACCAGGGAAGAGGCCAAGAGACCCAGTACTTC
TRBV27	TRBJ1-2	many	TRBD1	CASSGVTGAGYTF	TGTGCCAGCAGTGGGGTGACAGGGGCCGGCTACACCTTC
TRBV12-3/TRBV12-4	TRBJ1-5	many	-	CASSLRGEGGQPQHF	TGTGCCAGCAGTTTACGAGGGGAAGGAGGTCAGCCCCAGCATTTT
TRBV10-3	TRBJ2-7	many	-	CAIRSAHEQYF	TGTGCCATCAGGTCGGCCCACGAGCAGTACTTC
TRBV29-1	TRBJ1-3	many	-	CSVGESGNTIYF	TGCAGCGTTGGGGAGTCTGGAAACACCATATATTTT
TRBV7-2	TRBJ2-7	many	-	CASSLVGEVYEQYF	TGTGCCAGCAGCTTAGTGGGTGAGGTCTACGAGCAGTACTTC
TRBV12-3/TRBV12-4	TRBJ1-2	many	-	CASSFSRNYGYTF	TGTGCCAGCAGTTTCTCCAGGAACTATGGCTACACCTTC
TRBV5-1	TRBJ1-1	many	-	CASSSFAGGPTEAFF	TGCGCCAGCAGCTCCTTCGCCGGGGGACCCACTGAAGCTTTCTTT
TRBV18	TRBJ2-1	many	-	CASSPTGNEQFF	TGTGCCAGCTCGCCAACAGGGAATGAGCAGTTCTTC
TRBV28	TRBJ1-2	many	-	CASLQAGARNGYTF	TGTGCCAGCCTTCAGGCAGGGGCGAGAAATGGCTACACCTTC
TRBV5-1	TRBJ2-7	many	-	CASSSTGTSTYEQYF	TGCGCCAGCAGCTCTACAGGGACCTCAACCTACGAGCAGTACTTC
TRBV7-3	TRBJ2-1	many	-	CASSLLWGNEQFF	TGTGCCAGCAGCTTATTGTGGGGCAATGAGCAGTTCTTC
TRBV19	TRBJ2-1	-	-	CASSSGTSSSYNEQFF	TGTGCCAGTAGTAGTGGAACTAGCTCCTCGTACAATGAGCAGTTCTTC
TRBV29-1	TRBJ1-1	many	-	CSVDKGLNTEAFF	TGCAGCGTTGATAAGGGGTTGAACACTGAAGCTTTCTTT
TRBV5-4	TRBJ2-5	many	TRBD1	CASSSSTGWETQYF	TGTGCCAGCAGCTCCTCGACAGGGTGGGAGACCCAGTACTTC
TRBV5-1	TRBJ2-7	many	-	CASSLRGGGEPLSYEQYF	TGCGCCAGCAGCTTGCGTGGAGGAGGGGAACCCTTAAGCTACGAGCAGTACTTC
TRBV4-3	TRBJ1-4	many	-	CASSQGVIIATNEKLFF	TGCGCCAGCAGCCAAGGGGTGATTATTGCAACTAATGAAAAACTGTTTTTT
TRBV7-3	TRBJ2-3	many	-	CASSEYVGLTDTQYF	TGTGCCAGCAGCGAATACGTGGGACTCACAGATACGCAGTATTTT
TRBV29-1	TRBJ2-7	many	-	CSVGAGSYEQYF	TGCAGCGTTGGGGCAGGCTCCTACGAGCAGTACTTC
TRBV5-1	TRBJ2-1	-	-	CASSLDEGWGNEQFF	TGCGCCAGCAGCTTGGACGAAGGCTGGGGAAATGAGCAGTTCTTC
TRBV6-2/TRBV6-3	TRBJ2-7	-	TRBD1	CASSTGTGGFLSSYEQYF	TGTGCCAGCAGCACCGGGACAGGGGGCTTTCTTAGCTCCTACGAGCAGTACTTC
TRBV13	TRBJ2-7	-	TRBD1	CASSPPALGQGNEQYF	TGTGCCAGCAGCCCCCCTGCACTGGGACAGGGTAACGAGCAGTACTTC
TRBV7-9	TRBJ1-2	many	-	CASSPEWVSHGYTF	TGTGCCAGCAGCCCAGAATGGGTTTCTCATGGCTACACCTTC
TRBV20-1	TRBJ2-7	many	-	CSAPKRTVSYEQYF	TGCAGTGCCCCCAAGAGGACAGTTTCCTACGAGCAGTACTTC
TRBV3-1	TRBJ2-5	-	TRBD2	CASSPLAGDHQETQYF	TGTGCCAGCAGCCCCCTAGCGGGGGACCACCAAGAGACCCAGTACTTC
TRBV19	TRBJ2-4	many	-	CASSGSKNIQYF	TGTGCCAGTAGTGGCAGCAAAAACATTCAGTACTTC
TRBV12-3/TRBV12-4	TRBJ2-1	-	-	CASSPYGRYHEEFF	TGTGCCAGCAGTCCTTATGGGCGCTACCATGAGGAGTTCTTC
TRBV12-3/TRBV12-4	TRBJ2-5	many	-	CASSLAELRGETQYF	TGTGCCAGCAGTTTAGCCGAACTAAGAGGGGAGACCCAGTACTTC
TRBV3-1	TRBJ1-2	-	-	CASSQENRHGYTF	TGTGCCAGCAGCCAAGAGAACAGACATGGCTACACCTTC
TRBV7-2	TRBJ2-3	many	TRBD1	CASSSKGTVTDTQYF	TGTGCCAGCAGCTCGAAGGGGACAGTCACAGATACGCAGTATTTT
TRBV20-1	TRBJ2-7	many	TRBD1	CSAIDTGVRYEQYF	TGCAGTGCTATAGATACAGGGGTACGGTACGAGCAGTACTTC
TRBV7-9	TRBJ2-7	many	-	CASSSLIGTAQYF	TGTGCCAGCAGCTCCCTCATAGGGACCGCGCAGTACTTC
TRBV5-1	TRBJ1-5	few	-	CASSSGQFFNQPQHF	TGCGCCAGCAGCTCGGGACAATTCTTCAATCAGCCCCAGCATTTT
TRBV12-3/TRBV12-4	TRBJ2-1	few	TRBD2	CASRGHLTSGGANEQFF	TGTGCCAGCAGGGGACACCTTACTAGCGGGGGGGCAAATGAGCAGTTCTTC
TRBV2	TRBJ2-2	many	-	CASSEGAGNTGELFF	TGTGCCAGCAGTGAGGGGGCAGGGAACACCGGGGAGCTGTTTTTT
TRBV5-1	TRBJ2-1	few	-	CASSVLGAYYNEQFF	TGCGCCAGCAGCGTCCTGGGGGCCTACTACAATGAGCAGTTCTTC
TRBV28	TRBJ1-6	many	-	CASKGGASPLHF	TGTGCCAGCAAGGGGGGGGCTTCACCCCTCCACTTT
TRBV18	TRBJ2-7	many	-	CASSPQGIEQYF	TGTGCCAGCTCACCGCAGGGAATCGAGCAGTACTTC
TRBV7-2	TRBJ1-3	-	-	CASSLAAGETIYF	TGTGCCAGCAGCTTAGCGGCGGGGGAGACCATATATTTT
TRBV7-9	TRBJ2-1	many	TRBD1	CASSLKGARSYNEQFF	TGTGCCAGCAGCTTAAAGGGGGCACGCTCCTACAATGAGCAGTTCTTC
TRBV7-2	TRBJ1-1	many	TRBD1	CASSSRQGGTEAFF	TGTGCCAGCAGCTCCCGACAGGGTGGCACTGAAGCTTTCTTT
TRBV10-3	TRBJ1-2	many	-	CAISYGGSIYGYTF	TGTGCCATCAGTTATGGGGGATCGATCTATGGCTACACCTTC
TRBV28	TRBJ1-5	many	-	CASSRRVGNQPQHF	TGTGCCAGCAGTCGTCGGGTTGGAAATCAGCCCCAGCATTTT
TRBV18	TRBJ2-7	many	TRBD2	CASSNSSSGSGFVGQYF	TGTGCCAGCTCCAATTCGAGTAGCGGGAGTGGGTTCGTCGGGCAGTACTTC
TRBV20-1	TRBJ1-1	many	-	CSARSLVTEAFF	TGCAGTGCTAGAAGTCTCGTCACTGAAGCTTTCTTT
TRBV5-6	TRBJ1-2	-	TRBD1	CARSPGTADGYTF	TGTGCCAGGAGCCCCGGGACAGCCGATGGCTACACCTTC
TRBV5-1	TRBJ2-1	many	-	CASSLAGVTYNEQFF	TGCGCCAGCAGCTTGGCGGGGGTTACCTACAATGAGCAGTTCTTC
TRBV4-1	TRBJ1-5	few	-	CASSQDGGGSQPQHF	TGCGCCAGCAGCCAAGATGGGGGGGGAAGTCAGCCCCAGCATTTT
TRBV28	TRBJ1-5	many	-	CASSLLGRENQPQHF	TGTGCCAGCAGTTTATTGGGCAGGGAGAACCAGCCCCAGCATTTT